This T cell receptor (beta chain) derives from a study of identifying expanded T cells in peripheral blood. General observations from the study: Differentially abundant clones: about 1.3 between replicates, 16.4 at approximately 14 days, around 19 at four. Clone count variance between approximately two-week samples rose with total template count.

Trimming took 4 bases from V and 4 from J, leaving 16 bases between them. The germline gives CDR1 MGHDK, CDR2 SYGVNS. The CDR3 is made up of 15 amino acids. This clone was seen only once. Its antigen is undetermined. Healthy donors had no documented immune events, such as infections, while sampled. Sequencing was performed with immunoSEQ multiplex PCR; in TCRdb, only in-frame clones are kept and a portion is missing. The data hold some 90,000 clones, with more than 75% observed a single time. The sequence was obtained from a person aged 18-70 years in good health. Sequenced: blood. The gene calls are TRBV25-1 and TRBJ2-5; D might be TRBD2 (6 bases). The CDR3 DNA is TGTGCCAGCAGTGTCCCCGGGACTCATTCAGAGACCCAGTACTTC. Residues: CASSVPGTHSETQYF.